These T cell receptor beta chains were read from a single sample in a study of cytomegalovirus exposure and HLA in healthy donors. Assay: immunoSEQ multiplex PCR; the TCRdb copy retains only in-frame clones and omits some. The sample has 150,000 or so clones, roughly four fifths seen once. The sequenced sample was PBMCs. The receptors come from a man between 25 and 39 years old in good health and CMV-seropositive. Each CDR3 is given with its conserved first and last residue. Size is omitted from some rows. Given values are once, few, many or a class for expanded clones.

v_call: TRBV5-4; clone_size: -; j_call: TRBJ2-5; cdr3_aa: CASSTAGLGETQYF
v_call: TRBV6-1; clone_size: -; j_call: TRBJ1-6; cdr3_aa: CASSDRQGSPLHF
v_call: TRBV18; clone_size: -; j_call: TRBJ2-3; cdr3_aa: CASSPPIRTGLASTDTQYF
v_call: TRBV28; clone_size: -; j_call: TRBJ1-2; cdr3_aa: CASSRQGANYGYTF
v_call: TRBV4-1; clone_size: -; j_call: TRBJ2-4; cdr3_aa: CASSQATGKNIQYF
v_call: TRBV7-2; clone_size: -; j_call: TRBJ1-1; cdr3_aa: CASSLVGQGNTEAFF
v_call: TRBV28; clone_size: -; j_call: TRBJ1-6; cdr3_aa: CASSLSISYNSPLHF
v_call: TRBV5-6; clone_size: -; j_call: TRBJ2-1; cdr3_aa: CASSLFLNEQFF
v_call: TRBV5-1; clone_size: -; j_call: TRBJ2-7; cdr3_aa: CASRLGRGLLYEQYF
v_call: TRBV11-2; clone_size: -; j_call: TRBJ2-3; cdr3_aa: CASSLDPRSDTQYF
v_call: TRBV19; clone_size: -; j_call: TRBJ1-2; cdr3_aa: CASSMATGPQGANYGYTF
v_call: TRBV7-9; clone_size: -; j_call: TRBJ1-1; cdr3_aa: CASAPGQGNTEAFF
v_call: TRBV5-4; clone_size: few; j_call: TRBJ1-3; cdr3_aa: CASSSPRDSGNTIYF
v_call: TRBV7-9; clone_size: -; j_call: -; cdr3_aa: CASSLVVYEQYF
v_call: TRBV2; clone_size: -; j_call: TRBJ2-7; cdr3_aa: CASSEGSVYEQYF
v_call: TRBV5-6; clone_size: -; j_call: TRBJ2-3; cdr3_aa: CASSWRRTGGSDTQYF
v_call: TRBV9; clone_size: once; j_call: TRBJ2-1; cdr3_aa: CASSARHTIYLRDNEQFF
v_call: TRBV9; clone_size: -; j_call: TRBJ2-5; cdr3_aa: CASSTSTGSMETQYF
v_call: TRBV27; clone_size: -; j_call: TRBJ2-1; cdr3_aa: CASSLSSANNEQFF
v_call: TRBV6-1; clone_size: -; j_call: TRBJ2-7; cdr3_aa: CASSPGQKYEQYF
v_call: TRBV6-5; clone_size: -; j_call: TRBJ2-3; cdr3_aa: CASSYGGLAAHTQYF
v_call: TRBV18; clone_size: -; j_call: TRBJ2-7; cdr3_aa: CASSEPGQGAREQYF
v_call: TRBV6-6; clone_size: -; j_call: TRBJ2-1; cdr3_aa: CASSPDRGGVQFF
v_call: TRBV5-1; clone_size: -; j_call: TRBJ2-3; cdr3_aa: CASRETGERTDTQYF
v_call: TRBV4-2; clone_size: -; j_call: TRBJ2-7; cdr3_aa: CASSQGAGGPLGEQYF
v_call: TRBV27; clone_size: -; j_call: TRBJ2-1; cdr3_aa: CASTWGAGSSYNEQFF
v_call: TRBV5-1; clone_size: few; j_call: TRBJ1-1; cdr3_aa: CASSLGGVNTEAFF